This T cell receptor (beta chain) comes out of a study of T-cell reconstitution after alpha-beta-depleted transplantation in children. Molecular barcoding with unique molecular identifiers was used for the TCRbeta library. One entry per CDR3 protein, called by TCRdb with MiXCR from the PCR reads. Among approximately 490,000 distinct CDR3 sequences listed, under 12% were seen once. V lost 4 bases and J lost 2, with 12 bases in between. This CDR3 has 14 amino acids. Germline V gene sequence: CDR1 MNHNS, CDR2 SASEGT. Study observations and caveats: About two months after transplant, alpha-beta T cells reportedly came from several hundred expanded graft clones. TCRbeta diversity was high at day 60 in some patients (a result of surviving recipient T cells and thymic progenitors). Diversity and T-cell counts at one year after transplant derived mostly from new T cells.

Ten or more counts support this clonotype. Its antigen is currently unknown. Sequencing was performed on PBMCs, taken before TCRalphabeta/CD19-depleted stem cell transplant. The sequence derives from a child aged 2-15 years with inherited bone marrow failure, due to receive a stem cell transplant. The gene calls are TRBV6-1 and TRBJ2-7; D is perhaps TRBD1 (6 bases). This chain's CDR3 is CASSVPDSTYEQYF. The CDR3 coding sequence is TGTGCCAGCAGTGTACCGGACAGTACCTACGAGCAGTACTTC.